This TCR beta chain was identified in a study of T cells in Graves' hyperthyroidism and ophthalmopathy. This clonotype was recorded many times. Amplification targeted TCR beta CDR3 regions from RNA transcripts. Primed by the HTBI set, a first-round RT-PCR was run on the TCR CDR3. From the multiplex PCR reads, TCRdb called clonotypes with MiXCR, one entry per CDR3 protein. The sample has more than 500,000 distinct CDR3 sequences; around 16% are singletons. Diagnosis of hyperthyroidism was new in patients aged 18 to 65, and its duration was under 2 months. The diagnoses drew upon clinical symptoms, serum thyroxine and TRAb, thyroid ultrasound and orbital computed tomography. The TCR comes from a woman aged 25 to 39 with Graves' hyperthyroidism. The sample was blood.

In nucleotides, the CDR3 is TGTGCCAGCAGCTCCCGGGACAGGGGGCGGGGAGAGCAGTTCTTC. Translation gives CASSSRDRGRGEQFF. This sequence joins TRBV7-2 and TRBJ2-1, with 12 bases matching TRBD1. From germline, CDR1 is SGHTA and CDR2 FQGNSA. The J segment lost 10 bases and the V segment lost 4 bases, leaving 8 bases of the junction unmatched. The CDR3 is 15 residues long.